The entry that follows covers one TCR beta chain sequence. As yet, its antigen is unknown. This record belongs to a study of cytomegalovirus exposure and HLA in healthy donors. Study outcomes and limitations: In a later analysis, an Asian-associated ancestry cluster reportedly showed fewer N-insertions than the approximately 700-donor mean.

With 60 Vbeta and 13 Jbeta primers, the PCR was carried out. This table comes from immunoSEQ multiplex PCR, and its TCRdb copy is limited to in-frame clones, with some not included. This table holds roughly 92,000 clones, nearly 80% found once. Looked up from germline, CDR1 is MGHDK and CDR2 is SYGVNS. This CDR3 is built from 11 residues. Trimming stripped 3 bases from V and 7 bases from J, with 6 bases between. The sequenced sample consisted of PBMCs. V and J are TRBV25-1 and TRBJ1-1; D not certain. This sequence was found in a woman between 50 and 59 years old in good health and CMV-seropositive. The CDR3, as DNA: TGTGCCAGCAGTGACTTCTATGAAGCTTTCTTT. This sequence encodes CASSDFYEAFF.